This T cell receptor (beta chain) was captured by sequencing in a study of T cell responses to AZD1222 COVID-19 vaccine. The assay was immunoSEQ multiplex PCR, and TCRdb's table has in-frame clones only and misses some. The table includes some 110,000 clones, around 89% detected once. Overall study findings and caveats: Among vaccine-associated CD4 TCRs, coverage spanned spike, with dominance at 160-218 and 743-854. Repertoire samples came only from after the peak T cell response. There were mostly white British donors and more females than males, and clonal diversity was possibly underestimated.

In germline, CDR1 is SGHAT, CDR2 FQNNGV. The V segment lost 5 bases and the J segment 0 bases; nucleotides outside the gene matches: 6. This CDR3 has 15 residues. This clone was counted only a few times. Antigen: not known. The receptor was derived from an adult who received the AZD1222 COVID-19 vaccine. Sequencing used peripheral blood, obtained 28 days after the second AZD1222 dose. The J gene is TRBJ1-1, the V gene TRBV11-2; 7 bases match TRBD1. The CDR3 coding sequence is TGTGCCAGCAGCGTTAGACAGGGAATGAACACTGAAGCTTTCTTT. Protein sequence: CASSVRQGMNTEAFF.